This T cell receptor (beta chain) was recorded in a study of identical twins. TCRdb re-derived calls from the 5' RACE reads in MiXCR, one entry per CDR3 protein. The repertoire holds 450,000 to 650,000 distinct CDR3 sequences, with about 15% as singletons. This clonotype was detected a few times. The antigen is not known. The V and J ends lost 2 bases and 6 bases, in that order; junction bases with no gene match: 3. Germline values: CDR1 MNHEY, CDR2 SVGAGI. The CDR3 is 14 residues long. Study results and limitations: Conclusions came from cross-sectional statistical analysis, not from following the same donors. For cord blood, abundant beta clonotypes had fewer insertions, unlike memory repertoires, which showed none. Monozygotic twins shared more out-of-frame TCR alpha than recombination models predicted.

These records were also assigned to another study, of yellow fever vaccine responses in identical twins.

The chain carries TRBV6-5 and TRBJ2-7; 11 positions agree with TRBD2. Sequenced: CD4+ T cells sorted from blood. This TCR came from a woman younger than 30 in good health. In DNA form, the CDR3 reads TGTGCCAGCAGTTACACTAGCGGGAGTGGCGAGCAGTACTTC. Its protein is CASSYTSGSGEQYF.